This entry lists 20 T cell receptor beta chains sequenced from one sample in a study of blood T cell repertoires in COVID-19. The protocol was immunoSEQ multiplex PCR, while the TCRdb copy is restricted to in-frame clones and leaves out a portion. The sample shows some 51,000 clones, 75% to 95% of them seen only once. Sequenced material: peripheral blood. The receptors shown here come from a human donor with active COVID-19. The donor label of this sample is uncertain.

This clone came up once. The gene calls are TRBV19 and TRBJ1-5, with a tentative D call TRBD1 (5 bases). The CDR3 has 12 residues. Per the germline V gene, CDR1 is LNHDA and CDR2 is SQIVND (reference sequence). The ends were cut back, 6 bases at V and 4 bases at J, with 7 bases in the middle. CDR3 sequence reads: CASRPGNQPQHF. CDR3 coding DNA: TGTGCCAGTAGGCCAGGGAATCAGCCCCAGCATTTT.

CDR3 in amino acids: CASRGTSALYEQYF. CDR3 nucleotide sequence: TGTGCCAGCAGGGGGACTAGCGCACTCTACGAGCAGTACTTC. The rearrangement links TRBV2 to TRBJ2-7, with 10 bases matching TRBD2. Germline CDR1 SNHLY, CDR2 FYNNEI. The CDR3 runs 14 residues. The trim removed 6 bases at V and 3 bases at J, leaving 5 bases unmatched.

The chain couples TRBV27 to TRBJ2-7; TRBD1 agrees at 7 bases. V lost 2 bases to trimming and J lost 0 bases; unmatched junction nucleotides: 1. The CDR3 runs 14 residues. CDR1 and CDR2 (germline): MNHEY, SMNVEV (reference sequence). The CDR3 sequence is CASSLRTGSYEQYF. The CDR3 coding sequence is TGTGCCAGCAGTTTAAGGACAGGCTCCTACGAGCAGTACTTC.

This clone has only one observation. The rearrangement joins TRBV5-4 to TRBJ2-1; TRBD2 matches at 7 bases. CDR1 and CDR2 (germline): SGHNT, YYREEE (reference sequence). CDR3 size: 17 residues. The V segment lost 4 bases and the J segment 9 bases; nucleotides outside the gene matches: 19. CDR3 protein: CASSPPEAGVAGSEQFF. The CDR3 nucleotides are TGTGCCAGCAGCCCACCGGAGGCGGGGGTGGCAGGGAGTGAGCAGTTCTTC. The full variable domain, completed using reference TRBV5-4 and TRBJ2-1, is ETGVTQSPTHLIKTRGQQVTLRCSSQSGHNTVSWYQQALGQGPQFIFQYYREEENGRGNFPPRFSGLQFPNYSSELNVNALELDDSALYLCASSPPEAGVAGSEQFFGPGTRLTVL.

The chain has TRBV10-3 and TRBJ2-7, with a tentative D call TRBD1 (6 bases). The CDR3 loop spans 15 amino acids. The V end lost 3 bases, the J end lost 0 bases, and 12 bases lay between the germline ends. CDR1 ENHRY and CDR2 SYGVKD come from the germline V gene. CDR3: CAISEKGDVSYEQYV. The CDR3 DNA sequence: TGTGCCATCAGTGAAAAGGGGGACGTCTCCTACGAGCAGTACGTC.

The chain recombines TRBV7-3 with TRBJ1-6; no clear D gene. Deletions cut 1 base from V and 7 bases from J, with 11 bases between. This CDR3 region has 15 residues. In germline, CDR1 is SGHTA, CDR2 FQGTGA. In nucleotides, the CDR3 is TGTGCCAGCAGCTTAAACACCCCCGCCAATTCACCCCTCCACTTT. This gives the protein CASSLNTPANSPLHF.

This chain links TRBV15 with TRBJ2-7; no clear D gene. Trimming removed 0 bases at V and 4 bases at J, with 10 bases between. The CDR3 contains 14 residues. Germline CDR1 is LNHNV and CDR2 is YYDKDF (reference sequence). CDR3 region: CATSRDEDTYEQYF. The DNA of the CDR3 is TGTGCCACCAGCAGAGATGAGGATACGTACGAGCAGTACTTC.

The chain uses TRBV2 and TRBJ1-5; unclear D gene. The length of the CDR3 is 14 residues. V was pared by 4 bases and J by 4 bases, with 11 bases between. Germline loops: CDR1 SNHLY, CDR2 FYNNEI. The CDR3 coding sequence is TGTGCCAGCAGTGGGATGGGAGGAAATCAGCCCCAGCATTTT. This encodes CASSGMGGNQPQHF.

V gene TRBV11-2 combines with J gene TRBJ2-7; D is ambiguous. CDR3 size: 13 residues. Per the germline V gene, CDR1 is SGHAT and CDR2 is FQNNGV. The germline V and J ends were trimmed by 4 bases and 2 bases, with 9 bases remaining between them. CDR3 sequence (DNA): TGTGCCAGCAGCTCCCAGGTTACCTACGAGCAGTACGTC. Translation: CASSSQVTYEQYV.

This chain connects TRBV5-8 to TRBJ1-1; 7 positions match TRBD1. There are 16 residues in the CDR3. The junction had 6 bases not matched to a gene; V was cut back by 0 bases and J by 1 base. Germline CDR1 SGHTS, CDR2 YDEGEE. CDR3 sequence (DNA): TGTGCCAGCAGCTTGGTGACAGGGAAGTGGAACACTGAAGCTTTCTTT. It encodes CASSLVTGKWNTEAFF.

This chain connects TRBV6-2 or TRBV6-3 to TRBJ1-2, with D maybe TRBD1 (5 bases). V shed 2 bases and J shed 8 bases, with 18 bases lying between them. This CDR3 comprises 15 residues. Germline assignment: CDR1 MNHEY and CDR2 SVGEGT. The CDR3 DNA reads as TGTGCCAGCAGTTACACCGCGGCAGGGCTCCACGGCTACACCTTC. This gives the protein CASSYTAAGLHGYTF.

The rearrangement joins TRBV18 to TRBJ1-2; no clear D. The CDR3 loop spans 13 amino acids. The germline CDR1 and CDR2 sequences are KGHSH and LQKENI. V dropped 2 bases and J dropped 4 bases, with 8 bases sitting between them. The CDR3 nucleotides read TGTGCCAGCTCACCAACGGCAGGCTATGGCTACACCTTC. This codes for CASSPTAGYGYTF.

The CDR3, as DNA: TGTGCCAGCAGCCCGACACCATCTGGAAACACCATATATTTT. Its protein product is CASSPTPSGNTIYF. This chain uses TRBV5-4 with TRBJ1-3, with D uncertain. This CDR3 is 14 amino acids long. V lost 4 bases and J lost 1, with 9 bases in between. From germline, CDR1 is SGHNT and CDR2 YYREEE (reference sequence).

The CDR3 bases are TGTGCCAGCAGCGTAGTAGCGATGGGTCCGGGACTAGCGAGCGGGGCCAACGTCCTGACTTTC. This codes for CASSVVAMGPGLASGANVLTF. This chain links TRBV9 with TRBJ2-6; TRBD2 aligns across 10 bases. Germline V gene data show CDR1 as SGDLS and CDR2 as YYNGEE. The CDR3 loop spans 21 amino acids. Losses at the gene ends were 0 bases for V and 4 bases for J; bases not matched to a gene: 16.

The table lists this clone with a count of one. In DNA form, the CDR3 reads TGTGCCACCAGTGATCGGACAGGGTTCACTGAAGCTTTCTTT. Encoded protein: CATSDRTGFTEAFF. This sequence joins TRBV24-1 and TRBJ1-1; TRBD1 agrees at 8 bases. V lost 3 bases, J lost 4 bases, and 3 bases stayed unmatched. The CDR3 sequence is 14 residues long. CDR1 is KGHDR and CDR2 is SFDVKD in the germline V gene.

The chain combines TRBV6-5 with TRBJ2-2, with D unclear. Germline loops: CDR1 MNHEY, CDR2 SVGAGI. Trimming took 6 bases from V and 0 from J, leaving 5 bases between them. This CDR3 spans 13 amino acids. For the CDR3, the DNA is TGTGCCAGCAGCACTTCGAACACCGGGGAGCTGTTTTTT. It yields the protein CASSTSNTGELFF.

The chain couples TRBV18 to TRBJ2-3, with a tentative D call TRBD2 (5 bases). The germline CDR1 and CDR2 sequences are KGHSH and LQKENI. CDR3 size: 16 residues. Trimming removed 4 bases from V and 4 bases from J, with 18 bases in between. The CDR3 sequence is CASSQYGVVVSDTQYF. In DNA, the CDR3 is TGTGCCAGCTCACAATACGGGGTAGTAGTTTCAGATACGCAGTATTTT.

V gene TRBV7-3 combines with J gene TRBJ2-1, with a possible D match to TRBD2 (6 bases). The CDR3 totals 15 residues. CDR1 is SGHTA, CDR2 FQGTGA, per germline. V was trimmed by 2 bases and J by 3 bases, leaving 11 bases between them. CDR3 sequence (DNA): TGTGCCAGCAGCTTATCGGGACTCAACTACAATGAGCAGTTCTTC. It specifies CASSLSGLNYNEQFF.

The chain couples TRBV9 to TRBJ1-1, with a weak D call TRBD1 (5 bases). The CDR3 totals 14 residues. Looked up from germline, CDR1 is SGDLS and CDR2 is YYNGEE. Deletions cut 0 bases from V and 8 bases from J, with 14 bases between. The CDR3 DNA is TGTGCCAGCAGCGTAGGGGCAGGGAAGTCGGAAGCTTTCTTT. It encodes CASSVGAGKSEAFF.

There are a few counts of this clone. The chain has TRBV11-2 and TRBJ2-7; D is unresolved. This CDR3 has 13 amino acids. CDR1 is SGHAT, CDR2 FQNNGV, per germline. V shed 1 base and J shed 6 bases, with 10 bases lying between them. The CDR3 region is CASSLGGGREQYF. DNA of the CDR3: TGTGCCAGCAGCTTAGGAGGTGGCCGCGAGCAGTACTTC.